This is a list of T cell receptor beta chains from one sample in a study of OX40 agonist ivuxolimab in advanced cancers. Measured with immunoSEQ multiplex PCR; TCRdb has only the in-frame clones, and not every one. The table lists roughly 9,500 clones, 66% of them singletons, with more than 25% in the top ten. The sample here was CD4+ or CD8+ T cells sorted from blood, taken in a trial of the OX40 agonist ivuxolimab. The receptors were sampled from an adult with an advanced solid tumor such as melanoma, head and neck, liver or kidney cancer. Both conserved end residues are trimmed from each CDR3.

V gene: TRBV9
J gene: TRBJ2-1
CDR3 protein: ASSVESSGGVYNEQF

V gene: TRBV21-1
J gene: TRBJ2-5
CDR3 protein: ASSPGTSETQY

V gene: TRBV28
J gene: TRBJ2-1
CDR3 protein: ASSGGWDRYNEQF

V gene: TRBV27
J gene: TRBJ1-4
CDR3 protein: ASSLFRGNEKLF

V gene: TRBV6-5
J gene: TRBJ2-5
CDR3 protein: ASSYLPDSQVTQY

V gene: TRBV11-2
J gene: TRBJ2-1
CDR3 protein: ASSDGSYNEQF

V gene: TRBV7-2
J gene: TRBJ2-5
CDR3 protein: ASSLREGAAGETQY

V gene: TRBV28
J gene: TRBJ1-3
CDR3 protein: ASSLYGSGSESSGNTIY

V gene: TRBV27
J gene: TRBJ1-4
CDR3 protein: ASSQGAVNEKLF

V gene: TRBV27
J gene: TRBJ2-3
CDR3 protein: ATGALTQY

V gene: TRBV6-5
J gene: TRBJ1-6
CDR3 protein: AAAGGRNSPLH

V gene: TRBV9
J gene: TRBJ2-1
CDR3 protein: ASSVEPRGIEQF

V gene: TRBV2
J gene: TRBJ2-7
CDR3 protein: ASAGERGEQY

V gene: TRBV7-9
J gene: TRBJ2-7
CDR3 protein: ASSETQRETDEQY

V gene: TRBV6-5
J gene: TRBJ1-2
CDR3 protein: ASSELGGDGYT

V gene: TRBV7-8
J gene: TRBJ1-5
CDR3 protein: ASSLEGQSSNQPQH

V gene: TRBV19
J gene: TRBJ1-5
CDR3 protein: ASSMAVVNQPQH

V gene: TRBV4-2
J gene: TRBJ2-3
CDR3 protein: ASSSADGGGTDTQY

V gene: TRBV25-1
J gene: TRBJ1-1
CDR3 protein: ASSPLQGGIEAF

V gene: TRBV7-9
J gene: TRBJ2-5
CDR3 protein: ASRPWGGPETQY

V gene: TRBV27
J gene: TRBJ2-3
CDR3 protein: ASRVRTGGYTDTQY

V gene: TRBV7-9
J gene: TRBJ2-7
CDR3 protein: ASSLSSRGIAYEQY

V gene: TRBV29-1
J gene: TRBJ2-5
CDR3 protein: SVAGAETQY

V gene: TRBV30
J gene: TRBJ1-1
CDR3 protein: AWSIQGDTEAF

V gene: TRBV29-1
J gene: TRBJ2-3
CDR3 protein: SVEDRGGTDTQY

V gene: TRBV4-3
J gene: TRBJ2-1
CDR3 protein: ASSQDIGGSSYNEQF

V gene: TRBV19
J gene: TRBJ1-2
CDR3 protein: ASSMRGLDYGYT

V gene: TRBV6-1
J gene: TRBJ1-5
CDR3 protein: ASSSYQPQH

V gene: TRBV4-1
J gene: TRBJ2-7
CDR3 protein: ASSQDGSYEQY

V gene: TRBV10-3
J gene: TRBJ2-2
CDR3 protein: AISGDRGDTGELF

V gene: TRBV4-1
J gene: TRBJ2-7
CDR3 protein: ASSQGGLAGGHEQY

V gene: TRBV7-8
J gene: TRBJ2-1
CDR3 protein: ASSLIDRPNNEQF

V gene: TRBV29-1
J gene: TRBJ1-1
CDR3 protein: SGIQGSTEAF

V gene: TRBV5-1
J gene: TRBJ2-7
CDR3 protein: ASSYGTGDYEQY

V gene: TRBV5-1
J gene: TRBJ2-2
CDR3 protein: ASSSSGLAADSTGELF

V gene: TRBV18
J gene: TRBJ2-7
CDR3 protein: ASSPGLAGQYEQY

V gene: TRBV15
J gene: TRBJ2-3
CDR3 protein: ATSRRRGDTQY

V gene: TRBV7-2
J gene: TRBJ2-7
CDR3 protein: ASSLDTSGAYEQY

V gene: TRBV18
J gene: TRBJ1-5
CDR3 protein: ASSPSFGRGDQPQH

V gene: TRBV19
J gene: TRBJ2-7
CDR3 protein: ASTDRGSYEQY

V gene: TRBV7-7
J gene: TRBJ2-5
CDR3 protein: ASSGTGGPAGMGETQY

V gene: TRBV27
J gene: TRBJ2-1
CDR3 protein: ASSLTLGYNEQF

V gene: TRBV19
J gene: TRBJ2-7
CDR3 protein: ASSISVAGPNEQY

V gene: TRBV15
J gene: TRBJ1-1
CDR3 protein: ATSRDQGGQNTEAF

V gene: TRBV19
J gene: TRBJ2-5
CDR3 protein: ASSLSSGGARETQY